These 4 T cell receptor beta chains came from one sample sequenced in a study of blood T cells in healthy people across ages (dated by TCRdb to 2014 to 2015). The method was 5' RACE. Sequencing took place on an Illumina HiSeq 2500. The second PCR ran for about 6 to 12 cycles and used a J-beta primer mix along with a sample-barcoded 5' primer. TCRdb reworked the public reads: Q25 trimming with fastp, MiXCR clone assembly, productive beta chains retained. When rows share a CDR3 protein, they turn into one entry using the most common DNA and genes. Recorded for this sample are 750,000 to 950,000 distinct CDR3 sequences; approximately 55% of them occurred a single time. The ten largest clones capture under 50% of the sample. Sequenced material: blood. Source of these receptors: an older man in good health.

The chain employs TRBV5-1 and TRBJ2-1; D remains unclear. Trimming took 1 base from V and 4 from J, leaving 9 bases between them. The length of the CDR3 is 14 residues. The germline V gene encodes CDR1 SGHRS and CDR2 YFSETQ. In nucleotides, the CDR3 is TGCGCCAGCAGCTTGAAGGCGTTGTACAATGAGCAGTTCTTC. Its translation is CASSLKALYNEQFF.

V is TRBV11-2 and J is TRBJ2-1, with 8 bases aligning to TRBD2. There are 15 residues in the CDR3. Per the germline V gene, CDR1 is SGHAT and CDR2 is FQNNGV. Trimming removed 5 bases from V and 6 bases from J; junction bases left unmatched: 9. The DNA for the CDR3 is TGTGCCAGCAGCCCTGCTAGCGGGTATTTCAATGAGCAGTTCTTC. Amino acid sequence: CASSPASGYFNEQFF.

The chain is built from TRBV6-1 and TRBJ1-1, with unresolved D. This CDR3 comprises 13 residues. The germline CDR1 and CDR2 sequences are MNHNS and SASEGT. With 2 bases removed from V and 4 bases from J, the gap between germline ends came to 8 bases. This chain's CDR3 is CASSESLPTEAFF. The CDR3 DNA follows: TGTGCCAGCAGTGAATCGCTCCCCACTGAAGCTTTCTTT.

This clonotype has a handful of counts. V is TRBV9 and J is TRBJ2-3; possible D gene TRBD2, 6 bases. Germline V CDR1 and CDR2: SGDLS, YYNGEE. Deletions cut 0 bases from V and 2 bases from J, with 13 bases between. This CDR3 is built from 16 residues. In DNA form, the CDR3 reads TGTGCCAGCAGCGTAGAGGAGGGAGCCCACACAGATACGCAGTATTTT. Protein sequence: CASSVEEGAHTDTQYF.